This T cell receptor (beta chain) was sequenced for a study of somatic mutations in cytotoxic T cells in rheumatoid arthritis. Study-level information: Patient blood was drawn as 30 ml EDTA; the draw came right after diagnosis and before any treatment. T-cell populations stained with V beta antibodies were in some cases flow-sorted at nearly 100% purity, including V beta1+ cells that were sequenced for TCRB.

Between the trimmed V and J ends, which lost 5 bases and 5 bases, there was a span of 10 bases. This CDR3 has 12 residues. Germline-derived CDR1 and CDR2 are SGHNT and YYREEE (reference sequence). About this clone: The antigen is not known.

Study outcomes and limitations: Of the expanded CD8+ clones, the antigen targets were not known. A rise in CD8+ clonality with age was seen in rheumatoid arthritis patients but not in healthy controls.

Method: immunoSEQ multiplex PCR; TCRdb's copy keeps in-frame clones and lacks some. The table lists several thousand clones, approximately 80% of them singletons. The TCR sequence derives from an adult with rheumatoid arthritis. This chain joins TRBV5-4 and TRBJ2-5; D gene ambiguous. The sequenced sample was CD8+ T cells sorted from blood. The CDR3 coding sequence is TGTGCCAGCAGTAACCCCCCCGAGACCCAGTACTTC. It codes for CASSNPPETQYF.